This TCR beta chain comes out of a study of quantifying T cell responses using KT2 cells (dated by TCRdb to the late 2010s). Study-level background: RNA was DNase-treated and reverse transcribed with TCR alpha and beta constant-region primers, mostly using SuperScript III. The efficiency of the T4 ligation step under optimum conditions was estimated to be above 8.5%. PCR2 was performed as a SYBR Green qPCR and was stopped at a predetermined fluorescence threshold so that over-amplification was avoided. Overall study outcomes, separate from this receptor: No side-by-side comparison between this pipeline and other TCR sequencing techniques was included in the study. Even at the lowest spike-in tested, roughly one KT2 cell per 100,000 PBMC, KT2 sequences were still detected. Saturation in the detection of KT2 sequences was observed at very high KT2 spike-in numbers. Over several orders of magnitude, the number of KT2 alpha and beta sequences rose linearly with the number of KT2 cells put in.

With regard to this clonotype: The target of this receptor is not known. No base-level quality is on record; no much larger clone is a single base apart.

To test the sensitivity and accuracy of the pipeline, known numbers of KT2, a T cell clone whose TCR had already been sequenced, were spiked into unfractionated PBMC. A range of KT2-to-PBMC ratios was produced by mixing KT2 cells with a fixed number of PBMC. V loses 2 bases of germline sequence and J loses 4 bases, and the interval between the two ends is 18 bases. As encoded in the germline V gene, CDR1 is SGHRS while CDR2 is YFSETQ. Taken from cysteine to phenylalanine, the CDR3 has 16 residues. Only CDR3 DNA is held: 48 bases, read in frame from base 1. Receptor amplification or capture employed UMI-ligation and nested PCR. Using T4 RNA ligase 1, a single-stranded oligonucleotide bearing the Illumina SP2 sequence plus a UMI was ligated onto the 3' end of the cDNA. PCR1 used around 4 cycles (98 degrees C 15 s, 69 degrees C 30 s, 72 degrees C 40 s), and the beta primer was an equimolar mix of RC1.1 and RC1.2 that covered TRBC1 and TRBC2. Starting at PCR2, TCR alpha and beta chains were handled separately, and sample indices and Illumina adaptors were added. The UMI was composed of 12 random nucleotides, arranged as two hexamers separated by a spacer, and was positioned after an 8-base spacer. Libraries were sequenced on an Illumina MiSeq using v2 2x251 paired-end chemistry, with about eleven samples typically included per run. To increase diversity, about 4.5-7.5% PhiX DNA was added to each sequencing library. Per the authors' processing: bcl2fastq converted raw reads to FASTQ, and Demultiplexor demultiplexed the reads by dual indices. V and J genes were assigned by Decombinator through tag matching, with a single base-pair mismatch permitted. Using UMIs, Collapsinator corrected both sequencing errors and the frequency errors that come from PCR heterogeneity. CDR3Translator converted Decombinator identifiers into nucleotide sequence, translated that sequence into amino acids, and extracted CDR3 based on C- and N-terminal motifs. A cluster of KT2 sequences sharing one unique molecular identifier was counted as one distinct KT2 TCR. TCRdb passed the public sequencing reads through fastp at Q25 and MiXCR, retaining productive beta sequences. CDR3 protein sequences are deduplicated, and each keeps its most common genes and DNA. The V and J calls here are based on TCRdb, not the publication. In this sample the table shows tens of thousands of distinct CDR3 sequences, 11% of which occur a single time. The top ten clonotypes cover more than 9% of the sample.

Sequenced input: PBMCs spiked with cells of the T cell clone KT2. In this chain, TRBV5-1 is recombined with TRBJ1-2, and the D gene may be TRBD1, 6 bases matching. This receptor was obtained from a human donor. At the DNA level, the sequence is TGCGCCAGCAGCTTACGGGACACACTTCGGGGCTATGGCTACACCTTC. This is translated as CASSLRDTLRGYGYTF.